Listed here are 25 T cell receptor beta chains from one sample, sequenced in a study. TCRdb analysed the 5' RACE reads with MiXCR anew, one entry per CDR3 protein. The repertoire includes 55,000 to 80,000 distinct CDR3 sequences, 22% of them detected once, and 2.5% to 3% sits in the top ten. Sequences were obtained from memory CD4+ T cells sorted from a lymph node. Subset denoted: memory CD4+ T cells, CD4+CD45RO+CD25-. These receptor sequences come from a female donor with breast cancer.

A remark on this clonotype: Since a much larger clone is just one base distant, this may be a read error. The chain recombines TRBV6-5 with TRBJ2-7; D not certain. This CDR3 is built from 13 residues. The germline gives CDR1 MNHEY, CDR2 SVGAGI. The DNA for the CDR3 is TGTGCCAGCTGTTACGCCGTAACCTACGAGCAGTACTTC. Amino acids: CASCYAVTYEQYF.

The V call is TRBV6-6, the J call TRBJ2-3, with 13 positions matching TRBD2. The CDR3 contains 16 residues. V shed 6 bases and J 6 bases; nucleotides not matched to a gene: 9. The germline CDR1 and CDR2 sequences are MNHNY and SVGAGI (reference sequence). DNA of the CDR3: TGTGCCAGCAGCACCTCACTAGCGGGAGGGTACGATACGCAGTATTTT. This encodes CASSTSLAGGYDTQYF.

The chain is built from TRBV9 and TRBJ2-7; D tentatively fits TRBD1 or TRBD2 (5 bases each). Between the trimmed V and J ends, which lost 2 bases and 2 bases, there was a span of 14 bases. The CDR3 contains 15 residues. Looked up from germline, CDR1 is SGDLS and CDR2 is YYNGEE. This CDR3 is CASSVEPGRTYEQYF. Written as DNA, the CDR3 is TGTGCCAGCAGCGTTGAACCGGGACGTACCTACGAGCAGTACTTC. Based on the CDR3 plus reference TRBV9 and TRBJ2-7, the full variable domain is DSGVTQTPKHLITATGQRVTLRCSPRSGDLSVYWYQQSLDQGLQFLIQYYNGEERAKGNILERFSAQQFPDLHSELNLSSLELGDSALYFCASSVEPGRTYEQYFGPGTRLTVT.

There are many counts of this clonotype. The chain employs TRBV10-3 and TRBJ2-1, with unresolved D. CDR3 length: 14 residues. The V gene lost 9 bases and the J gene lost 9 bases, with 21 bases spanning the gap. Per germline, CDR1 ENHRY and CDR2 SYGVKD. The CDR3 protein is CAIRNPGPSGEQFF. CDR3 nucleotides: TGTGCCATACGAAATCCAGGACCTTCGGGTGAGCAGTTCTTC.

This chain joins TRBV6-1 and TRBJ1-5, with TRBD1 matching over 7 bases. The CDR3 spans 14 residues. V gave up 2 bases and J gave up 7 bases; unmatched junction bases: 5. The V gene's germline CDR1 is MNHNS and CDR2 SASEGT. The CDR3 DNA reads as TGTGCCAGCAGTGAAAACAGGGGTAGGCAGCCCCAGCATTTT. Its translation: CASSENRGRQPQHF.

This clonotype has more than one count but fewer than ten. The J gene is TRBJ2-1, the V gene TRBV7-2; either TRBD1 or TRBD2 may fit D (6 bases each). The ends were cut back, 10 bases at V and 0 bases at J, with 13 bases in the middle. CDR1 is SGHTA and CDR2 is FQGNSA in the germline V gene. The CDR3 covers 14 residues. CDR3 residues: CATRRDNSYNEQFF. In DNA, the CDR3 is TGTGCCACCAGGAGGGACAACTCCTACAATGAGCAGTTCTTC.

This chain connects TRBV5-6 to TRBJ2-7, with D possibly TRBD2 on 6 matching bases. Trimming removed 4 bases at V and 5 bases at J, with 19 bases between. CDR1 SGHDT and CDR2 YYEEEE come from the germline V gene. There are 15 residues in the CDR3. CDR3 region: CASSLERGSMDEQYF. The DNA for the CDR3 is TGTGCCAGCAGCCTGGAACGGGGGTCTATGGACGAGCAGTACTTC.

This clonotype was counted many times. V gene TRBV6-1 combines with J gene TRBJ1-1; 7 bases align to TRBD1. The CDR3 runs to 14 residues. Germline CDR1 is MNHNS and CDR2 is SASEGT. V lost 3 bases to trimming and J lost 4 bases; unmatched junction nucleotides: 5. Here the CDR3 DNA reads TGTGCCAGCAGTGATTACAGGGGCTCCACTGAAGCTTTCTTT. Amino acids: CASSDYRGSTEAFF.

The chain couples TRBV6-6 to TRBJ1-6, with D uncertain. Germline values: CDR1 MNHNY, CDR2 SVGAGI (reference sequence). The CDR3 is 12 amino acids. Trimming left V 6 bases short and J 7 bases short, with 7 bases between. The CDR3 loop reads CASRRRNSPLHF. The CDR3 region has the DNA TGTGCCAGCAGACGACGGAATTCACCCCTCCACTTT.

The sample holds a few counts of this clonotype. The chain couples TRBV5-6 to TRBJ1-1, with D perhaps TRBD1 (5 bases). The CDR3 totals 14 residues. V shed 7 bases and J shed 1 base, with 14 bases lying between them. Germline CDR1 and CDR2: SGHDT and YYEEEE. In DNA, the CDR3 is TGTGCCAGCGGACCTACAGGCAGGAACACTGAAGCTTTCTTT. Translated: CASGPTGRNTEAFF.

This clonotype appeared many times. The chain is built from TRBV7-8 and TRBJ1-1, with 7 bases fitting TRBD1. V was pared by 5 bases and J by 1 base, with 7 bases of the junction left unmatched. CDR1 is SGHVS and CDR2 is FQNEAQ in the germline V gene. This CDR3 region has 15 residues. This CDR3 is CASSVDYRGNTEAFF. The CDR3 DNA reads TGTGCCAGCAGCGTAGACTACAGGGGGAACACTGAAGCTTTCTTT.

About this clonotype: Without the conserved terminal phenylalanine or tryptophan, this CDR3 likely stems from a read error. This chain uses TRBV11-3 with TRBJ1-2, with D uncertain. Germline CDR1 is SGHNT and CDR2 is YENEEA. V lost 5 bases to trimming and J lost 2 bases, with 9 bases between them. This CDR3 is built from 13 residues. The CDR3 nucleotides read TGTGCCAGCAGCCCAGATCGCAACTATGGCTACACCCTC. Amino acids: CASSPDRNYGYTL.

The chain has TRBV7-2 and TRBJ2-5; D is perhaps TRBD1 or TRBD2 (5 bases each). Germline CDR1 is SGHTA and CDR2 is FQGNSA. The CDR3 totals 15 residues. V shed 6 bases and J shed 5 bases, with 19 bases lying between them. CDR3 DNA sequence: TGTGCCAGCAGTTCCGGGGCGACCGGAGTTGAGACCCAGTACTTC. This sequence encodes CASSSGATGVETQYF. Full variable domain (outside the CDR3, taken from reference TRBV7-2 and TRBJ2-5): GAGVSQSPSNKVTEKGKDVELRCDPISGHTALYWYRQSLGQGLEFLIYFQGNSAPDKSGLPSDRFSAERTGGSVSTLTIQRTQQEDSAVYLCASSSGATGVETQYFGPGTRLLVL.

The rearrangement joins TRBV11-2 to TRBJ2-7; D is possibly TRBD1 (6 bases). Trimming stripped 8 bases from V and 2 bases from J, with 13 bases between. This CDR3 comprises 13 residues. The germline gives CDR1 SGHAT, CDR2 FQNNGV. In DNA form, the CDR3 reads TGTGCCAGCGAAATGGCAGGGGCCTACGAGCAGTACTTC. This translates into CASEMAGAYEQYF.

This clonotype was detected only a few times. Here the CDR3 reads CASSRGLAGGQSSYNEQFF. The CDR3 bases are TGCGCCAGCAGCCGGGGACTAGCGGGAGGGCAGTCCTCCTACAATGAGCAGTTCTTC. The J gene is TRBJ2-1, the V gene TRBV4-1, with 16 bases matching TRBD2. This CDR3 contains 19 residues. The V segment lost 4 bases and the J segment 0 bases; nucleotides outside the gene matches: 6. In germline, CDR1 is MGHRA, CDR2 YSYEKL.

In the case of this clonotype: This clone may be a read error of a much larger clone one base away. The conserved final phenylalanine or tryptophan is absent from the CDR3, which likely points to a read error. This chain connects TRBV6-5 to TRBJ1-3, with 7 bases aligning to TRBD1. The CDR3 has 14 residues. V trimming: 5 bases; J trimming: 7 bases; junction bases outside the gene matches: 8. Germline V gives CDR1 MNHEY, CDR2 SVGAGI. CDR3 in DNA: TGTGCCAGCAGTCCTCGACAGGGTTCGAACACCATATATCTT. Translating gives CASSPRQGSNTIYL.

Note on this clonotype: At one boundary the junction diverges from the germline segment, which might be a read error. This chain joins TRBV5-5 and TRBJ2-1; either TRBD1 or TRBD2 may supply D (5 bases each). Germline V CDR1 and CDR2: SGHKS, YYEKEE (reference sequence). There are 14 residues in the CDR3. The CDR3 reads CASSPRDGYNGQFF. CDR3 DNA: TGTGCCAGCAGCCCCCGGGACGGATACAATGGGCAGTTCTTC. Combining the CDR3 with reference TRBV5-5 and TRBJ2-1 gives the whole variable domain DAGVTQSPTHLIKTRGQQVTLRCSPISGHKSVSWYQQVLGQGPQFIFQYYEKEERGRGNFPDRFSARQFPNYSSELNVNALLLGDSALYLCASSPRDGYNGQFFGPGTRLTVL.

This clonotype was seen a handful of times. The J gene is TRBJ2-7, the V gene TRBV9, with D unclear. Trimming removed 0 bases at V and 1 base at J, with 8 bases between. This CDR3 spans 14 amino acids. Germline CDR1 SGDLS, CDR2 YYNGEE. CDR3 nucleotide sequence: TGTGCCAGCAGCGTAGGGTCCGCTTCCTACGAGCAGTACTTC. It encodes CASSVGSASYEQYF.

To note about this clonotype: This may come from a read error, since a much larger clone is one base off. The chain couples TRBV9 to TRBJ2-5; the match to TRBD1 covers 9 bases. The J segment lost 7 bases and the V segment lost 3 bases, leaving 1 base of the junction unmatched. Looked up from germline, CDR1 is SGDLS and CDR2 is YYNGEE. The length of the CDR3 is 12 residues. The DNA for the CDR3 is TGTGCCAGCAGCGCGACAGGGGGGACCCAGTACTTC. It yields the protein CASSATGGTQYF.

V gene TRBV6-5 combines with J gene TRBJ1-2; unclear D gene. CDR3 length: 14 residues. Per germline, CDR1 MNHEY and CDR2 SVGAGI. V was clipped by 0 bases and J by 3 bases, with 8 bases between them. The CDR3 spells CASSYSFTYYGYTF. The CDR3 nucleotides are TGTGCCAGCAGTTACTCTTTCACGTACTATGGCTACACCTTC.

The chain uses TRBV6-4 and TRBJ2-3; TRBD2 aligns across 9 bases. V shed 0 bases and J 3 bases; nucleotides not matched to a gene: 10. This CDR3 spans 18 amino acids. CDR1 is MRHNA and CDR2 is SNTAGT in the germline V gene. In DNA form, the CDR3 reads TGTGCCAGCAGTGACTCCGGGGTGGTAGCGGGGGCTACAGATACGCAGTATTTT. Encoded protein: CASSDSGVVAGATDTQYF.

This clonotype came up many times. The chain has TRBV6-2 or TRBV6-3 and TRBJ2-3; 7 positions match TRBD2. The CDR3 has 16 residues. The germline V gene has CDR1 MNHEY and CDR2 SVGEGT. V shed 5 bases, J shed 1 base, and the junction held 9 bases outside the gene matches. This chain's CDR3 is CASSPFTSVRTDTQYF. The CDR3 nucleotides are TGTGCCAGCAGTCCTTTTACTAGCGTCCGCACAGATACGCAGTATTTT.

This clonotype was detected many times. The chain is built from TRBV18 and TRBJ1-2; no firm D call. The CDR3 has 15 amino acids. Germline lookup yields CDR1 KGHSH and CDR2 LQKENI. Trimming took off 0 bases at V and 4 bases at J, with 12 bases between the two ends. The CDR3 DNA is TGTGCCAGCTCACCACCCGGAGACCGGGGCTATGGCTACACCTTC. It codes for CASSPPGDRGYGYTF.

This chain links TRBV21-1 with TRBJ1-1. TRBV21-1 is a listed pseudogene. This CDR3 has 11 residues. The CDR3 loop reads CASPINTEAFF. For the CDR3, the DNA is TGTGCCAGCCCTATAAATACTGAAGCTTTCTTT.

The rearrangement joins TRBV7-2 to TRBJ1-6; 11 positions agree with TRBD1. The junction had 5 bases not matched to a gene; V was cut back by 5 bases and J by 8 bases. This CDR3 spans 15 amino acids. The V gene's germline CDR1 is SGHTA and CDR2 FQGNSA. Here the CDR3 reads CASSHRTGGDSPLHF. The CDR3, as DNA: TGTGCCAGCAGCCATAGGACAGGGGGCGATTCACCCCTCCACTTT.